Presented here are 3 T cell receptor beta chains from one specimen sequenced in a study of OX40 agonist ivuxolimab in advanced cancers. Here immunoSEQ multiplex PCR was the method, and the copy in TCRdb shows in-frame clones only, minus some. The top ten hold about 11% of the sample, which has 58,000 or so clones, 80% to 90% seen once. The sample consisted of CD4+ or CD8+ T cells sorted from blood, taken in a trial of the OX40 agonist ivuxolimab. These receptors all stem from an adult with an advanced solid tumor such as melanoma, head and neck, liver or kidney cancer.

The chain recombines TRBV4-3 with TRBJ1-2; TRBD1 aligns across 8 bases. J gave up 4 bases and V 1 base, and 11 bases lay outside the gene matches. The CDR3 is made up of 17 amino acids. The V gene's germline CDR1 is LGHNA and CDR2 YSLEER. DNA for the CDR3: TGCGCCAGCAGCCAAGTGGTACAGGGGGTCGGGTCCTATGGCTACACCTTC. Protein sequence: CASSQVVQGVGSYGYTF.

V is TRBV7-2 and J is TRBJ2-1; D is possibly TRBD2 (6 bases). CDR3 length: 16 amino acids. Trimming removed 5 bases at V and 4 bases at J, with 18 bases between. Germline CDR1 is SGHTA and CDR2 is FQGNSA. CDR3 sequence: CASSVPGGVRYNEQFF. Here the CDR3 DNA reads TGTGCCAGCAGCGTCCCCGGAGGGGTAAGGTACAATGAGCAGTTCTTC.

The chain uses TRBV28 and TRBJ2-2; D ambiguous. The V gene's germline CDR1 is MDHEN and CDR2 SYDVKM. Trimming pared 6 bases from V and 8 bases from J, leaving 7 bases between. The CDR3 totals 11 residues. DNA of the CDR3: TGTGCCAGCAGATCTAAGGGGGAGCTGTTTTTT. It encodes CASRSKGELFF.